These 8 T cell receptor beta chains share one sample of origin, sequenced in a study of Ad26.COV2.S vaccination and SARS-CoV-2 variants. This sample's treatment: about 20 received Ad26.COV2.S at low or high dose, single or two shots; several received placebo; per-sample allocation not given. Collection of the samples took place on day 63 after the first injection of vaccine or placebo. The data were produced by immunoSEQ multiplex PCR, yet TCRdb's version contains in-frame clones alone and is incomplete. The repertoire holds some 290,000 clones, with around four fifths as singletons. Sequenced material: peripheral blood, taken in a trial of Ad26.COV2.S vaccine versus placebo. The receptor set was obtained from a person aged 18-65 years who received the Ad26.COV2.S COVID-19 vaccine or a placebo.

The chain uses TRBV19 and TRBJ2-7; 9 bases are shared with TRBD1. In germline, CDR1 is LNHDA, CDR2 SQIVND (reference sequence). V was clipped by 9 bases and J by 2 bases; unmatched bases: 11. This CDR3 spans 15 amino acids. The CDR3 nucleotides are TGTGCCAGCCGTGATCCGGGACAGGGACCCTACGAGCAGTACTTC. Its protein is CASRDPGQGPYEQYF.

This rearrangement joins TRBV11-2 to TRBJ2-1; TRBD1 aligns across 10 bases. The CDR3 covers 14 residues. CDR1 and CDR2 (germline): SGHAT, FQNNGV. Unmatched junction bases numbered 4, after V lost 5 bases and J lost 6 bases. CDR3 nucleotide sequence: TGTGCCAGCAGCCGGGACAGGGGAACCAATGAGCAGTTCTTC. Its translation is CASSRDRGTNEQFF. Variable domain in full (rest from reference TRBV11-2 and TRBJ2-1): EAGVAQSPRYKIIEKRQSVAFWCNPISGHATLYWYQQILGQGPKLLIQFQNNGVVDDSQLPKDRFSAERLKGVDSTLKIQPAKLEDSAVYLCASSRDRGTNEQFFGPGTRLTVL.

In DNA, the CDR3 is TGTGCCAGCAGCTGGACGGTTCTCGAGACCCAGTACTTC. Amino acids: CASSWTVLETQYF. This chain joins TRBV5-6 and TRBJ2-5; no firm D call. With 3 bases removed from V and 5 bases from J, the gap between germline ends came to 11 bases. The CDR3 consists of 13 residues. Germline values: CDR1 SGHDT, CDR2 YYEEEE.

V gene TRBV12-5 combines with J gene TRBJ1-1, with TRBD1 as a possible D gene (5 bases). This CDR3 region has 13 residues. Looked up from germline, CDR1 is LGHNT and CDR2 is FRNRAP. Trimming cost V 9 bases and J 3 bases, with 14 bases left between them. The CDR3 reads CASGSGLHTEAFF. CDR3 coding DNA: TGTGCTAGCGGCTCAGGGTTGCACACTGAAGCTTTCTTT.

This clone appeared a single time. This chain joins TRBV19 and TRBJ1-1, with TRBD1 matching 7 bases. The germline gives CDR1 LNHDA, CDR2 SQIVND (reference sequence). V lost 4 bases, J lost 3 bases, and 8 bases stayed unmatched. This CDR3 is 15 amino acids long. Here the CDR3 reads CASSRTGLGDTEAFF. In DNA form, the CDR3 reads TGTGCCAGTAGTAGGACAGGACTAGGGGACACTGAAGCTTTCTTT. Combining the CDR3 with reference TRBV19 and TRBJ1-1 gives the whole variable domain DGGITQSPKYLFRKEGQNVTLSCEQNLNHDAMYWYRQDPGQGLRLIYYSQIVNDFQKGDIAEGYSVSREKKESFPLTVTSAQKNPTAFYLCASSRTGLGDTEAFFGQGTRLTVV.

The rearrangement joins TRBV28 to TRBJ2-7; D perhaps matches TRBD2 (6 bases). The CDR3 is 13 residues long. Trimming removed 6 bases at V and 3 bases at J, with 12 bases between. Germline V gene sequence: CDR1 MDHEN, CDR2 SYDVKM. The CDR3 sequence: CASRGRGNYEQYF. CDR3 coding DNA: TGTGCCAGCAGAGGACGGGGGAACTACGAGCAGTACTTC.

A few counts support this clone. V usage is TRBV4-2 and J usage is TRBJ1-6; no clear D gene. Trimming took 1 base from V and 4 from J, leaving 5 bases between them. Germline CDR1 and CDR2: LGHNA and YNFKEQ. The CDR3 is 14 residues long. The CDR3 DNA reads TGTGCCAGCAGCCAAGGCAGATATAATTCACCCCTCCACTTT. Its translation is CASSQGRYNSPLHF.

The V call is TRBV24-1, the J call TRBJ2-3; D remains ambiguous. The germline gives CDR1 KGHDR, CDR2 SFDVKD. V was cut by 3 bases and J by 4 bases, with 13 bases left in between. The CDR3 is made up of 15 amino acids. The CDR3 protein is CATSDPVMVSDTQYF. CDR3 nucleotide sequence: TGTGCCACCAGTGATCCCGTGATGGTGTCAGATACGCAGTATTTT.